This T cell receptor (beta chain) was recovered during a study of blood T cells in healthy people across ages. Using a J-beta primer mix together with a sample-barcoded 5' primer, a second PCR was run for about 7 to 12 cycles. Each TCR beta cDNA got a 12-nucleotide random molecular identifier. Via MiXCR, TCRdb re-called the 5' RACE reads, giving one row per CDR3 protein. This sample has 800,000 to 1,000,000 distinct CDR3 sequences; roughly 48% occur once, and the top ten carry 10% to 15%. Study-level findings and limits: Aged donors had fewer naive CD4+ cells and lower diversity than long-lived donors.

This clonotype has only one observation. What it recognizes is unknown. With 4 bases removed from V and 1 base from J, the gap between germline ends came to 10 bases. From germline, CDR1 is SGHVS and CDR2 FQNEAQ. CDR3 length: 15 residues. This receptor was identified in a man younger than 45 in good health. The chain links TRBV7-8 to TRBJ2-2; either TRBD1 or TRBD2 may supply D (5 bases each). The sequenced sample consisted of blood. CDR3 amino acids: CASSSLGRNTGELFF. The CDR3, as DNA: TGTGCCAGCAGCTCGTTGGGACGGAACACCGGGGAGCTGTTTTTT.